This TCR beta chain was sequenced for a study of CD8+ T cells in alopecia areata. Study results and caveats: Clonality was higher in lesional than normal scalp, especially in alopecia totalis/universalis. Any link of baseline CD8+ expansion to response, resting on one nonresponder, remains uncertain.

Sample treatment: oral pan-JAK inhibitor, 5-10 mg twice daily. After isolation, RNA underwent reverse transcription to generate cDNA as the sequencing template. Sequencing was performed with immunoSEQ multiplex PCR; in TCRdb, only in-frame clones are kept and a portion is missing. The sample comprises 180,000 or so clones, over 45% of which are singletons, and 5.5% rests with the top ten. Concerning this clone itself: The antigen is not known.

There are 17 residues in the CDR3. Germline values: CDR1 SGHAT, CDR2 FQNNGV. V lost 5 bases and J lost 2; bases outside the gene matches: 5. The TCR originated in a human donor with alopecia areata. Sample: CD4+ T cells sorted from blood, taken at week 24, from a patient treated with tofacitinib. The chain employs TRBV11-2 and TRBJ2-6; 11 bases line up with TRBD1. As DNA, the CDR3 is TGTGCCAGCAGCAAGGGACAGGGGGGTGCTGGGGCCAACGTCCTGACTTTC. Translation: CASSKGQGGAGANVLTF.